This passage covers 22 T cell receptor beta chains from one sample sequenced in a study of identical twins. TCRdb called the 5' RACE reads again in MiXCR, with one record for every CDR3 protein. The data hold 450,000 or so distinct CDR3 sequences, with approximately 15% observed a single time. This same sample was also taken into another study, of yellow fever vaccine responses in identical twins.

Material: CD4+ T cells sorted from blood. These receptors came from a young woman in good health.

This rearrangement joins TRBV28 to TRBJ2-3; the D is unclear. The germline CDR1 and CDR2 sequences are MDHEN and SYDVKM. This CDR3 contains 15 residues. The ends were cut back, 7 bases at V and 2 bases at J, with 16 bases in the middle. DNA for the CDR3: TGTGCCAGCATCGGCGTCCAGGAGAACACAGATACGCAGTATTTT. It specifies CASIGVQENTDTQYF.

The V and J genes are TRBV5-1 and TRBJ1-1; TRBD1 might be the D (5 bases). The V gene's germline CDR1 is SGHRS and CDR2 YFSETQ. The CDR3 runs to 15 residues. The germline V and J ends were trimmed by 1 base and 3 bases, with 13 bases remaining between them. The CDR3 protein is CASSLWGEWDTEAFF. CDR3 sequence (DNA): TGCGCCAGCAGCTTGTGGGGGGAGTGGGACACTGAAGCTTTCTTT. Combining the CDR3 with reference TRBV5-1 and TRBJ1-1 gives the whole variable domain KAGVTQTPRYLIKTRGQQVTLSCSPISGHRSVSWYQQTPGQGLQFLFEYFSETQRNKGNFPGRFSGRQFSNSRSEMNVSTLELGDSALYLCASSLWGEWDTEAFFGQGTRLTVV.

This clonotype has more than one count but fewer than ten. The J gene is TRBJ2-1, the V gene TRBV9; maybe TRBD1 (5 bases). Germline-derived CDR1 and CDR2 are SGDLS and YYNGEE. The CDR3 loop spans 15 amino acids. V was pared by 0 bases and J by 2 bases, with 9 bases between. CDR3 DNA sequence: TGTGCCAGCAGCGTAGCAGGGCGCGCCTACAATGAGCAGTTCTTC. Amino acid sequence: CASSVAGRAYNEQFF.

This clonotype was detected once. One junction end disagrees with the germline gene, perhaps due to a read error. The genes are TRBV6-2 or TRBV6-3 and TRBJ2-1, with D possibly called TRBD1 or TRBD2 (5 bases each). Germline V gene data show CDR1 as MNHEY and CDR2 as SVGEGT. The CDR3 loop spans 13 amino acids. In DNA form, the CDR3 reads TGTGCCAGCAGACGGGGACCCTACAGTGAGCAGTTCTTC. Translated, it gives CASRRGPYSEQFF.

The genes are TRBV27 and TRBJ2-7, with 7 bases lining up with TRBD1. The V segment lost 5 bases and the J segment 5 bases; nucleotides outside the gene matches: 9. The germline gives CDR1 MNHEY, CDR2 SMNVEV (reference sequence). The CDR3 totals 14 residues. The CDR3 nucleotides are TGTGCCAGCAGTGGTCACAGGGGAGTAGACGAGCAGTACTTC. Translation gives CASSGHRGVDEQYF.

The chain has TRBV9 and TRBJ2-1; 7 bases fit TRBD2. Trimming at V came to 3 bases and at J to 9 bases, leaving 6 bases not matched to a gene. This CDR3 spans 13 amino acids. Germline lookup yields CDR1 SGDLS and CDR2 YYNGEE. The CDR3 nucleotides are TGTGCCAGCAGCGCGACTAGCAAGGGTGAGCAGTTCTTC. Translating it yields CASSATSKGEQFF.

The chain uses TRBV24-1 and TRBJ1-5; TRBD1 aligns across 10 bases. The CDR3 is 16 residues long. CDR1 is KGHDR and CDR2 is SFDVKD in the germline V gene. The V and J ends lost 3 bases and 4 bases, in that order; junction bases with no gene match: 5. CDR3 coding DNA: TGTGCCACCAGTGATCGGGACAGGGGCCTTAATCAGCCCCAGCATTTT. It translates to CATSDRDRGLNQPQHF.

The chain has TRBV28 and TRBJ1-4; perhaps TRBD1 as D (6 bases). Germline values: CDR1 MDHEN, CDR2 SYDVKM. V was trimmed by 4 bases and J by 7 bases, leaving 16 bases between them. The CDR3 consists of 15 residues. The CDR3 sequence: CASSSPATGFEKLFF. The CDR3 DNA reads TGTGCCAGCAGTTCACCTGCCACAGGGTTTGAAAAACTGTTTTTT.

The chain links TRBV7-2 to TRBJ2-1, with D unresolved. V lost 0 bases to trimming and J lost 4 bases, with 10 bases between them. The length of the CDR3 is 15 residues. Germline CDR1 reads SGHTA; CDR2 reads FQGNSA. CDR3 region: CASSLAHSVYNEQFF. The DNA for the CDR3 is TGTGCCAGCAGCTTAGCGCACTCCGTTTACAATGAGCAGTTCTTC.

This chain connects TRBV5-1 to TRBJ2-7; 9 nucleotides match TRBD1. The CDR3 length is 16 residues. V shed 4 bases and J 5 bases; nucleotides not matched to a gene: 13. Germline V gene sequence: CDR1 SGHRS, CDR2 YFSETQ. The CDR3 DNA sequence: TGCGCCAGCAGCGTTTCCGGGACAGGGCCGAAGGACGAGCAGTACTTC. Its protein is CASSVSGTGPKDEQYF.

The chain employs TRBV24-1 and TRBJ2-3, with D possibly being TRBD2 (6 bases). There are 15 residues in the CDR3. Germline V gene data show CDR1 as KGHDR and CDR2 as SFDVKD. The germline V and J ends were trimmed by 2 bases and 2 bases, with 10 bases remaining between them. This CDR3 reads CATSDWRGITDTQYF. The DNA for the CDR3 is TGTGCCACCAGTGATTGGCGCGGGATCACAGATACGCAGTATTTT.

This clonotype has a handful of counts. The chain recombines TRBV12-5 with TRBJ2-2, with D maybe TRBD1 (6 bases). This CDR3 is 15 amino acids long. The germline V gene has CDR1 LGHNT and CDR2 FRNRAP. V lost 0 bases and J 6 bases, leaving 11 bases between the germline ends. The CDR3 coding sequence is TGTGCTAGTGGTTTGGTACAGGGCCAGGCCGGGGAGCTGTTTTTT. It translates to CASGLVQGQAGELFF.

This clonotype has just one count. The CDR3 DNA sequence: TGTGCCAGTAGTACCGGAGGCTCGGCCTACGAGCAGTACTTC. This codes for CASSTGGSAYEQYF. The chain couples TRBV19 to TRBJ2-7, with a possible D match to TRBD2 (5 bases). Germline values: CDR1 LNHDA, CDR2 SQIVND (reference sequence). This CDR3 spans 14 amino acids. The V end was cut by 4 bases, the J end by 2 bases, with 12 bases between.

V gene TRBV20-1 combines with J gene TRBJ2-7; D gene uncertain. Trimming took 5 bases from V and 7 from J, leaving 18 bases between them. The CDR3 length is 13 residues. Germline V CDR1 and CDR2: DFQATT, SNEGSKA (reference sequence). The CDR3 DNA reads TGCAGTGCTGTCGTGTCACACGCTGGGGAGCAGTACTTC. This codes for CSAVVSHAGEQYF.

This clonotype was counted a few times. The J gene is TRBJ1-5, the V gene TRBV3-1; D is undetermined. Germline CDR1 LGHDT, CDR2 YNNKEL (reference sequence). V shed 1 base and J shed 9 bases, with 13 bases lying between them. The CDR3 is 14 amino acids. CDR3 region: CASSQVSPPGPQHF. Here the CDR3 DNA reads TGTGCCAGCAGCCAAGTTTCACCCCCAGGGCCCCAGCATTTT.

The chain couples TRBV9 to TRBJ2-1; 9 bases match TRBD2. The V gene end was trimmed by 1 base and the J gene end by 5 bases; junction bases not matched to a gene: 13. This CDR3 is 18 amino acids long. The germline CDR1 and CDR2 sequences are SGDLS and YYNGEE. As DNA, the CDR3 is TGTGCCAGCAGCGTATCAACCGGGACTAGCTCCTTAAACAATGAGCAGTTCTTC. Translating gives CASSVSTGTSSLNNEQFF.

This clonotype was observed a few times. J is TRBJ2-3 and V is TRBV10-3; D is perhaps TRBD1 (6 bases). The CDR3 contains 15 residues. Germline CDR1 reads ENHRY; CDR2 reads SYGVKD. Trimming stripped 2 bases from V and 1 base from J, with 10 bases between. The CDR3 loop reads CAISEPTGGTDTQYF. The CDR3 DNA reads as TGTGCCATCAGTGAGCCGACAGGAGGCACAGATACGCAGTATTTT.

In this sample, this clonotype turned up a few times. The chain uses TRBV29-1 and TRBJ1-2, with no clear D. Trimming cost V 4 bases and J 2 bases, with 8 bases left between them. The CDR3 consists of 12 residues. The germline gives CDR1 SQVTM, CDR2 ANQGSEA. CDR3: CSVGSLNYGYTF. For the CDR3, the DNA is TGCAGCGTTGGGAGCCTCAACTATGGCTACACCTTC.

This clonotype has a handful of counts. The rearrangement uses TRBV5-1 and TRBJ2-7, with 11 bases that match TRBD2. This CDR3 comprises 16 residues. With V trimmed by 0 bases and J by 7 bases, 9 bases remained unmatched. Germline CDR1 is SGHRS and CDR2 is YFSETQ. As DNA, the CDR3 is TGCGCCAGCAGCTTGGTGGCTAGCGGGAGGCAGGGTGAGCAGTACTTC. This gives the protein CASSLVASGRQGEQYF.

The CDR3 DNA reads as TGCAGTGCGATCACCCCTGGTGGAAGAACGCAGTATTTT. Its protein is CSAITPGGRTQYF. This chain uses TRBV20-1 with TRBJ2-3, with unresolved D. The V and J ends lost 6 bases and 9 bases respectively, with 19 bases between them. CDR1 is DFQATT and CDR2 is SNEGSKA in the germline V gene (reference sequence). This CDR3 comprises 13 residues.

This clonotype occurred many times. The chain recombines TRBV7-2 with TRBJ2-5; 7 bases line up with TRBD1. Germline CDR1 and CDR2: SGHTA and FQGNSA. The CDR3 covers 14 residues. Unmatched junction bases numbered 0, after V lost 0 bases and J lost 2 bases. The CDR3 spells CASSLAGQQETQYF. The CDR3, as DNA: TGTGCCAGCAGCTTAGCGGGACAGCAAGAGACCCAGTACTTC.

Only a few counts were recorded for this clonotype. The chain combines TRBV3-1 with TRBJ2-3, with TRBD2 matching 8 bases. The CDR3 loop spans 16 amino acids. Per germline, CDR1 LGHDT and CDR2 YNNKEL (reference sequence). Trimming at V came to 7 bases and at J to 3 bases, leaving 12 bases not matched to a gene. The CDR3 loop reads CASISSGAGVTDTQYF. The CDR3 DNA sequence: TGTGCCAGCATCTCAAGCGGAGCGGGAGTTACAGATACGCAGTATTTT.